The entry below describes one TCR beta chain. This record comes from a study of cytomegalovirus exposure and HLA in healthy donors. Sequencing was performed with immunoSEQ multiplex PCR; in TCRdb, only in-frame clones are kept and a portion is missing. The data contain roughly 280,000 clones, about 86% of them singletons. CDR1 and CDR2 from the germline V gene are SGHRS and YFSETQ. The CDR3 spans 13 residues. V lost 1 base to trimming and J lost 10 bases, with 14 bases between them. The V call is TRBV5-1, the J call TRBJ1-2; no clear D. The origin of this receptor is a young woman in good health and CMV-seronegative. The specimen was PBMCs. The chain's CDR3 is CASSLMVSSDYTF. Written as DNA, the CDR3 is TGCGCCAGCAGCTTGATGGTAAGCAGCGACTACACCTTC.